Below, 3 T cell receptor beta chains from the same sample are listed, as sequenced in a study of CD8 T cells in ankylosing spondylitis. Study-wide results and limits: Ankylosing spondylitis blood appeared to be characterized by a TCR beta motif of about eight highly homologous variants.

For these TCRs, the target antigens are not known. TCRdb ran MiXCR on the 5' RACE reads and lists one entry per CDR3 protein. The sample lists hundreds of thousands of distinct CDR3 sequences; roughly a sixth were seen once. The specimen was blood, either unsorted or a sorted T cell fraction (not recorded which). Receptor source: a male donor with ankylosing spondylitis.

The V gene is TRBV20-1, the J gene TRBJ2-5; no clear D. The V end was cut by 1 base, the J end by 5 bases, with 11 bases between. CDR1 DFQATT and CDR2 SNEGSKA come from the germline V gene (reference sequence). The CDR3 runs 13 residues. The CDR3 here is CSARAGSSETQYF. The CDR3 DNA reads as TGCAGTGCTAGAGCGGGTAGCTCGGAGACCCAGTACTTC.

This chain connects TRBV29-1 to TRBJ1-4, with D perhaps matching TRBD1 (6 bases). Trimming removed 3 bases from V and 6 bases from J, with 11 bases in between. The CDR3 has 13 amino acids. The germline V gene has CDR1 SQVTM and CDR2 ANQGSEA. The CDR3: CSVERKGDEKLFF. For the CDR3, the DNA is TGCAGCGTTGAGAGGAAGGGGGATGAAAAACTGTTTTTT.

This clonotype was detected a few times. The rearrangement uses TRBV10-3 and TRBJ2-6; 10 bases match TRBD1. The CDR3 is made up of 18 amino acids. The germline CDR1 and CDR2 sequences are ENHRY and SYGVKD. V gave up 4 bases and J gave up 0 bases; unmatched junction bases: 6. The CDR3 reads CAISVRGQGFSGANVLTF. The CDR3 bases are TGTGCCATCAGTGTCAGGGGACAGGGGTTCTCTGGGGCCAACGTCCTGACTTTC.